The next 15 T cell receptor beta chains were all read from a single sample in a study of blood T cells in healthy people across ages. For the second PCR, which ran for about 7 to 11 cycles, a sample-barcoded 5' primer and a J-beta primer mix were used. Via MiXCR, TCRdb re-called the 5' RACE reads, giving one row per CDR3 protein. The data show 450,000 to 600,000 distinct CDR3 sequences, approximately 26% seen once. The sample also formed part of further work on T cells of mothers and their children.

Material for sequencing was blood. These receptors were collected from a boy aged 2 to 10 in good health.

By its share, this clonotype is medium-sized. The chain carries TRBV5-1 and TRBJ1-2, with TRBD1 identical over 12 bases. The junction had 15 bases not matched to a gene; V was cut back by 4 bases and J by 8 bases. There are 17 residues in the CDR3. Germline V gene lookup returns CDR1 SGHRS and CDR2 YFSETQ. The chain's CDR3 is CASSRRSQGQGAGGYTF. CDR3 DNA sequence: TGCGCCAGCAGCCGGAGATCCCAGGGACAGGGGGCTGGCGGCTACACCTTC.

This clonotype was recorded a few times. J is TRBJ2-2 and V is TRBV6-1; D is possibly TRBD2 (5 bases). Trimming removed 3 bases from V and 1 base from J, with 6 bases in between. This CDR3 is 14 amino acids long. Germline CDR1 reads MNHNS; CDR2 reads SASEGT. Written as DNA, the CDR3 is TGTGCCAGCAGTGAGGCGGGGAACACCGGGGAGCTGTTTTTT. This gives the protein CASSEAGNTGELFF.

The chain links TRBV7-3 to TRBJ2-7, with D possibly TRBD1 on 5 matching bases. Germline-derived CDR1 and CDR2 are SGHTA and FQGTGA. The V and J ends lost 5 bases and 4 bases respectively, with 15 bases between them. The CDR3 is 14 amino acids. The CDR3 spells CASSPTGNQYEQYF. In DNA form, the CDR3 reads TGTGCCAGCAGCCCTACAGGAAACCAGTACGAGCAGTACTTC.

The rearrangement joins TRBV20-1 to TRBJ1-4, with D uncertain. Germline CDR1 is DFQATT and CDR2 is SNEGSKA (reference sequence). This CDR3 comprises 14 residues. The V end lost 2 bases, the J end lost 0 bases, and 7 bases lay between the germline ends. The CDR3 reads CSARQDATNEKLFF. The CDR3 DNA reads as TGCAGTGCTAGACAGGATGCAACTAATGAAAAACTGTTTTTT.

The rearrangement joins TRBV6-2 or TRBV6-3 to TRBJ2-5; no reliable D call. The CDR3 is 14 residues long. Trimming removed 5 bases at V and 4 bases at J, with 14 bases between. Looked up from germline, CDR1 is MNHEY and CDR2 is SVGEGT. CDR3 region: CASSGDSRGETQYF. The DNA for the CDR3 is TGTGCCAGCAGTGGCGACTCCCGAGGAGAGACCCAGTACTTC.

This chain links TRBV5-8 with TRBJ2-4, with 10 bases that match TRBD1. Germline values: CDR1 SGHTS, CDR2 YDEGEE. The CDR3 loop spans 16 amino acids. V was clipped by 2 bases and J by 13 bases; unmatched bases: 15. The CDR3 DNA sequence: TGTGCCAGCAGCTTTCGGCGACAGGGGGCCGGAGAGCCCCAGTACTTC. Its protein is CASSFRRQGAGEPQYF.

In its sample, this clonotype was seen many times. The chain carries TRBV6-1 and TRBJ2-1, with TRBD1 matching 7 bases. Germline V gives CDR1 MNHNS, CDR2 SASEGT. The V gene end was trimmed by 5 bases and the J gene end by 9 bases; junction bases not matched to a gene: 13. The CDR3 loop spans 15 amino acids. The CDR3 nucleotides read TGTGCCAGCAGTTCCGGGACAGACCAATCCGGTGAGCAGTTCTTC. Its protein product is CASSSGTDQSGEQFF.

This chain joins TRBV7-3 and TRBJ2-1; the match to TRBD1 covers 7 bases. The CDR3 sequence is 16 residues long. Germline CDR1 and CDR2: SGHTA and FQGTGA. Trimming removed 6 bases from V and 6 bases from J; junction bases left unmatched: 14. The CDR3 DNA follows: TGTGCCAGCAGTTTACATGGGACAGTCATTTTCAATGAGCAGTTCTTC. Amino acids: CASSLHGTVIFNEQFF. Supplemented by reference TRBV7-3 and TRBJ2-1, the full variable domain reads GAGVSQTPSNKVTEKGKYVELRCDPISGHTALYWYRQSLGQGPEFLIYFQGTGAADDSGLPNDRFFAVRPEGSVSTLKIQRTERGDSAVYLCASSLHGTVIFNEQFFGPGTRLTVL.

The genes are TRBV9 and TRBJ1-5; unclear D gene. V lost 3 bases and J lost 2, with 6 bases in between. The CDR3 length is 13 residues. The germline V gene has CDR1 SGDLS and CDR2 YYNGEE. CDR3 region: CASSGLGNQPQHF. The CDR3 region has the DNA TGTGCCAGCAGCGGCCTCGGCAATCAGCCCCAGCATTTT.

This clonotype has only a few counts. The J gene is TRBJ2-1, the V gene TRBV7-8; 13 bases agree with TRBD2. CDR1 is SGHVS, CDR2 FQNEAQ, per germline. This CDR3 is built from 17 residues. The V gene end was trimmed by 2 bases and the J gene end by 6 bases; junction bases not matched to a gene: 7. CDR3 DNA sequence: TGTGCCAGCAGCTTACCCACTAGCGGGAGGGCGTCCAATGAGCAGTTCTTC. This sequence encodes CASSLPTSGRASNEQFF. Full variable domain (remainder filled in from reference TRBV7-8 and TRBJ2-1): GAGVSQSPRYKVAKRGQDVALRCDPISGHVSLFWYQQALGQGPEFLTYFQNEAQLDKSGLPSDRFFAERPEGSVSTLKIQRTQQEDSAVYLCASSLPTSGRASNEQFFGPGTRLTVL.

The CDR3 DNA reads as TGTGCCACCAGCAGAGATTGGGGGGACAACCTGAATGAGCAGTTCTTC. It yields the protein CATSRDWGDNLNEQFF. The rearrangement links TRBV15 to TRBJ2-1; D might be TRBD1 or TRBD2, each matching 6 bases. Germline-derived CDR1 and CDR2 are LNHNV and YYDKDF (reference sequence). This CDR3 has 16 residues. Trimming removed 0 bases from V and 7 bases from J, with 16 bases in between.

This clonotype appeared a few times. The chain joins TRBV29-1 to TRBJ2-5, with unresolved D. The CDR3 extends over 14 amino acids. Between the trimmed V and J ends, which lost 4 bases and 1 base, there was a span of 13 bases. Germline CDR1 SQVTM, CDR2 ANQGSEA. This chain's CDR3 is CSVVGHLVQETQYF. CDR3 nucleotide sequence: TGCAGCGTTGTTGGCCACCTGGTCCAAGAGACCCAGTACTTC.

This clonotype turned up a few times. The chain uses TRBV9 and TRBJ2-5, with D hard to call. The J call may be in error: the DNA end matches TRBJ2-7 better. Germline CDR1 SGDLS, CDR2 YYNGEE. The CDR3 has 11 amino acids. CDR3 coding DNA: TGTGCCAACAACGTCAGGCACGAGCAGTACTTC. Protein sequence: CANNVRHEQYF.

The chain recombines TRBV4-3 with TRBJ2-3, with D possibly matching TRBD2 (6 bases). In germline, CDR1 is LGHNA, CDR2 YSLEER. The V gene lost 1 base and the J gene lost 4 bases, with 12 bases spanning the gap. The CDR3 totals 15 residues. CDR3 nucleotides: TGCGCCAGCAGCCAAGTTGGAGCGGGTCCAGATACGCAGTATTTT. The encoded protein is CASSQVGAGPDTQYF.

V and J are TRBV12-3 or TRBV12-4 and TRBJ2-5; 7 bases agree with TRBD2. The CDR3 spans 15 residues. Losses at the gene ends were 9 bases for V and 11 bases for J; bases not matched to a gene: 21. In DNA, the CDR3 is TGTGCCAGTAGTCCTCAGCGGGATCCCCTACGAGAGCAGTACTTC. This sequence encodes CASSPQRDPLREQYF.